Below, one TCR beta chain is given with its context. Its specificity is not known. TCRdb re-derived calls from the reads in MiXCR, one entry per CDR3 protein. The sample lists nearly 650,000 distinct CDR3 sequences, 20% to 25% occurring once. These data come from a study of T cell repertoires in cytomegalovirus infection. Study-wide background: An indication of both CMV infection and matching HLA type came from public TCR beta signatures. The study's findings and limits: In two of eight donors, the top clonotype was HLA-C-restricted CMV-specific. People with CMV and the relevant HLA were identified by cumulative public TCR beta family frequency.

The clonotype originates from a human donor in good health (CMV status not recorded). Some clones in this sample may be carry-over from other donors' samples. Sequenced material: CD8+ T cells from PBMCs.

CDR3 in DNA: TGTGCCAGCATCCTACGGACAGCGAACACCGGGGAGCTGTTTTTT. Translated, it gives CASILRTANTGELFF. This rearrangement joins TRBV6-2 or TRBV6-3 to TRBJ2-2; D possibly corresponds to TRBD1 (6 bases). The germline gives CDR1 MNHEY, CDR2 SVGEGT. This CDR3 has 15 amino acids. V was pared by 7 bases and J by 0 bases, with 12 bases between.